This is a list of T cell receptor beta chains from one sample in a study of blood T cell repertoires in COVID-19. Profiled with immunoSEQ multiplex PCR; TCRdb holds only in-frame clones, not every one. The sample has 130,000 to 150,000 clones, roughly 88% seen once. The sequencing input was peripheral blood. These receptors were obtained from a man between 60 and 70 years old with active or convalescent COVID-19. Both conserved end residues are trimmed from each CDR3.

CDR3aa: ASSIGQGNSNQPQH
len: 14
j_gene: TRBJ1-5
v_gene: TRBV5-1

CDR3aa: ATSRARSGTEAF
len: 12
j_gene: TRBJ1-1
v_gene: TRBV15

CDR3aa: ASSGVWGTGFISGANVLT
len: 18
j_gene: TRBJ2-6
v_gene: TRBV9

CDR3aa: ASSLYLEVNNEQF
len: 13
j_gene: TRBJ2-1
v_gene: TRBV5-4

CDR3aa: ASSSLNNEQF
len: 10
j_gene: TRBJ2-1
v_gene: TRBV4-3

CDR3aa: ASSGGGGVYGYT
len: 12
j_gene: TRBJ1-2
v_gene: TRBV9

CDR3aa: ASSPGESYEQY
len: 11
j_gene: TRBJ2-7
v_gene: TRBV11-3

CDR3aa: ASKGDGDTEAF
len: 11
j_gene: TRBJ1-1
v_gene: TRBV6-5

CDR3aa: AWSVQAGVNEQF
len: 12
j_gene: TRBJ2-1
v_gene: TRBV30

CDR3aa: ASSQGSSNHEQY
len: 12
j_gene: TRBJ2-7
v_gene: TRBV3-1/TRBV3-2

CDR3aa: ASSYRVNTEAF
len: 11
j_gene: TRBJ1-1
v_gene: TRBV7-2

CDR3aa: ASSLVAVRTDTQY
len: 13
j_gene: TRBJ2-3
v_gene: TRBV11-3

CDR3aa: ASSLDPGQRFT
len: 11
j_gene: TRBJ1-2
v_gene: TRBV5-1

CDR3aa: ASSLRQGDQPQH
len: 12
j_gene: TRBJ1-5
v_gene: TRBV7-2

CDR3aa: ASSIGTPSYEQY
len: 12
j_gene: TRBJ2-7
v_gene: TRBV9

CDR3aa: ASSEGQTSTDTQY
len: 13
j_gene: TRBJ2-3
v_gene: TRBV5-1

CDR3aa: ASSQDWGLAIYNEQF
len: 15
j_gene: TRBJ2-1
v_gene: TRBV4-3

CDR3aa: ASSLGAQGLKDYGYT
len: 15
j_gene: TRBJ1-2
v_gene: TRBV11-3

CDR3aa: ATSDASGDYNEQF
len: 13
j_gene: TRBJ2-1
v_gene: TRBV24-1

CDR3aa: ASSKDRTITEAF
len: 12
j_gene: TRBJ1-1
v_gene: TRBV10-1

CDR3aa: ATSRGANTEAF
len: 11
j_gene: TRBJ1-1
v_gene: TRBV15

CDR3aa: ASSIEGREAF
len: 10
j_gene: TRBJ1-1
v_gene: TRBV19

CDR3aa: ASSRDRGREKLF
len: 12
j_gene: TRBJ1-4
v_gene: TRBV18

CDR3aa: ASSQDDGGGSSYNEQF
len: 16
j_gene: TRBJ2-1
v_gene: TRBV3-1/TRBV3-2

CDR3aa: ASSSLAGEQETQY
len: 13
j_gene: TRBJ2-5
v_gene: TRBV18

CDR3aa: ASSQGTVNYGYT
len: 12
j_gene: TRBJ1-2
v_gene: TRBV6-5

CDR3aa: ASSYVGGGNQPQH
len: 13
j_gene: TRBJ1-5
v_gene: TRBV6-6

CDR3aa: ASTSVARSNEQF
len: 12
j_gene: TRBJ2-1
v_gene: TRBV27

CDR3aa: ASKEGHRAPYNEQF
len: 14
j_gene: TRBJ2-1
v_gene: TRBV2

CDR3aa: ASSYSGTTTDTQY
len: 13
j_gene: TRBJ2-3
v_gene: TRBV6-5

CDR3aa: ASRDSSDYGYT
len: 11
j_gene: TRBJ1-2
v_gene: TRBV19

CDR3aa: ASSQATSRGYIQY
len: 13
j_gene: TRBJ2-4
v_gene: TRBV4-1

CDR3aa: ASSLRVPGQGAPGKLF
len: 16
j_gene: TRBJ1-4
v_gene: TRBV27

CDR3aa: ASSQDEETERNSPLH
len: 15
j_gene: TRBJ1-6
v_gene: TRBV4-1

CDR3aa: ASSEHPNTEAF
len: 11
j_gene: TRBJ1-1
v_gene: TRBV6-4

CDR3aa: ASSYSYNTDTQY
len: 12
j_gene: TRBJ2-3
v_gene: TRBV6-5

CDR3aa: ASSEGGTGYHEQF
len: 13
j_gene: TRBJ2-1
v_gene: TRBV10-1

CDR3aa: ATSRSGTGEGVAF
len: 13
j_gene: TRBJ1-1
v_gene: TRBV15

CDR3aa: ASSQSHGPGAQY
len: 12
j_gene: TRBJ2-5
v_gene: TRBV4-3

CDR3aa: ASTQGWGYT
len: 9
j_gene: TRBJ1-2
v_gene: TRBV5-8

CDR3aa: ASSLSQMNTEAF
len: 12
j_gene: TRBJ1-1
v_gene: TRBV5-6

CDR3aa: ASSMWRANQETQY
len: 13
j_gene: TRBJ2-5
v_gene: TRBV19

CDR3aa: ASSLQQISGNTIY
len: 13
j_gene: TRBJ1-3
v_gene: TRBV7-2

CDR3aa: ASSFDRNTEAF
len: 11
j_gene: TRBJ1-1
v_gene: TRBV6-5

CDR3aa: ASSYTGMGNQPQH
len: 13
j_gene: TRBJ1-5
v_gene: TRBV6-2/TRBV6-3